What follows describes a single T cell receptor beta chain. The table lists this clonotype with a few counts. What antigen it recognizes has not been identified. At one boundary the junction diverges from the germline segment, which might be a read error. This record belongs to a study of regulatory T cells in long-lasting Graves disease (dated by TCRdb to 2020 to 2022). About the study as a whole: Newly diagnosed Graves' disease patients had taken antithyroid drugs for less than 3 months. A total of about 35 samples underwent TCR sequencing, from about 13 patients with persistent Graves' disease and 20 or so patients with newly diagnosed Graves' disease. The study took place in China and was registered as a clinical trial. Peripheral blood TCR sequencing and RNA sequencing compared persistent Graves' disease patients with newly diagnosed Graves' disease patients. The paper as a whole reports these results and caveats: More public clonotypes were shared among persistent patients (roughly 3,000) than among newly diagnosed patients (roughly 1,000). The small sample size was acknowledged by the authors as a limitation that may reduce accuracy. Peripheral blood alone was examined, since thyroid tissue, which constituted the primary lesion, could not be accessed. Sequencing and analysis were restricted to the TCR beta chain. Compared with newly diagnosed patients, patients with persistent Graves' disease had lower TCR Shannon entropy and fewer highly expanded clones, which suggests clonal expansion.

The library came from multiplex PCR. Sequencer: Illumina HiSeq 4000. TCR beta libraries were built with iRepertoire HTBI primers and Arm-PCR amplification of CDR3 regions. Before sequencing, the PCR products underwent gel purification. The original pipeline was this. Gene usage analysis of CDR3 amino acid clonotypes used the approximately 62 TRBV and about 13 TRBJ segments found across samples. COPE and FqMerger were used to merge filtered high-quality paired reads into contigs. BLAST was used to align contigs to IMGT TRBV, TRBD and TRBJ reference genes, and CDR3 was defined according to IMGT. Any clonotype with a frequency above 0.1% was counted as a highly expanded clone. Repertoire diversity was measured by Shannon entropy, and V-J evenness by the Gini coefficient. A clonotype was considered public if more than one individual shared it. TCRdb reprocessing: public reads trimmed at Q25 with fastp, clones called with MiXCR, in-frame beta chains kept. Duplicate CDR3 protein sequences are folded into a single record with the most common DNA and genes. In this record, the V and J calls reflect TCRdb's handling and not the investigators' own analysis. The sample table contains 250,000 to 400,000 distinct CDR3 sequences; only one count was recorded for 18% of them. About 40% of the sample goes to the ten largest clones.

Per the publication, the time point label means: newly diagnosed GD, antithyroid drugs for less than 3 months. For both TCR sequencing and RNA sequencing, RNA was extracted from PBMCs in TRIzol. Graves' disease was diagnosed according to American Thyroid Association guidelines. Patients for the study were recruited at an endocrinology department in Xi'an, China. Each patient gave 7 to 9.5 milliliters of peripheral blood, collected in an EDTA anticoagulant tube. Ficoll Paque Plus density gradient separation was used to isolate PBMCs, and no further T cell sorting was performed. An Agilent 2100 Bioanalyzer and agarose gel were used to assess RNA quality, and a NanoDrop 2000 was used to measure RNA concentration. This receptor was obtained from a female donor with Graves disease. The specimen comprised peripheral blood mononuclear cells (PBMCs), sampled at new diagnosis, from a patient treated with antithyroid drugs.

The CDR3 region has the sequence CASSSTGSNYGSTF. At the DNA level, the sequence is TGTGCCAGCAGCTCGACAGGGTCGAACTATGGCTCCACCTTC. The V gene is TRBV6-2 or TRBV6-3 and the J gene is TRBJ1-2; 7 central bases correspond to TRBD1. CDR1 MNHEY and CDR2 SVGEGT are derived from the germline V gene. The CDR3 contains 14 residues, cysteine and phenylalanine counted. Only CDR3 DNA remains: 42 bases, in frame from the first base.